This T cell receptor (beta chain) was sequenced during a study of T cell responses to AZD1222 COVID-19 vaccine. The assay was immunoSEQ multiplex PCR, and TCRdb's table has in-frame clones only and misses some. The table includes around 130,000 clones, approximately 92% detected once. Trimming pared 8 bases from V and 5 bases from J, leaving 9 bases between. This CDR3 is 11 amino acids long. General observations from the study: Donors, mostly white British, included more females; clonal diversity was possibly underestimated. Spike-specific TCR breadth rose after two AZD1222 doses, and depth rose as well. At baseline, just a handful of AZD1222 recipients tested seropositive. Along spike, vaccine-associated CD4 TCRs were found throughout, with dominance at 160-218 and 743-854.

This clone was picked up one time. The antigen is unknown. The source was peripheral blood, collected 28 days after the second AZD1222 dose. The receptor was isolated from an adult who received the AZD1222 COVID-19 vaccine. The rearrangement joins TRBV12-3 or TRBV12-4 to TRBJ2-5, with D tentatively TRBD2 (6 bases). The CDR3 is CASSRGETQYF. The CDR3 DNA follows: TGTGCCAGCTCCCGGGGGGAGACCCAGTACTTC.